Listed here is a single T cell receptor beta chain. Its target is unknown. The CDR3 runs to 12 residues. From germline, CDR1 is SGHTA and CDR2 FQGTGA. The V end was cut by 3 bases, the J end by 10 bases, with 11 bases between. Sequencing was preceded by expansion of antigen-specific CD4+ T cells with viral peptide pools in the ViraFEST assay. It was after nine to eleven days of culture that CD4+ T cells were isolated. This person caught SARS-CoV-2 sometime from March to December 2020, and PCR testing confirmed the infection. The data were taken from a study of vaccination effects on CD4 cells after COVID-19. Across the whole study: Each participant was given two doses of one vaccine (BNT162b2 or mRNA-1273).

Using immunoSEQ multiplex PCR, the repertoire was profiled, and TCRdb retains in-frame clones only, with some absent. The sample has more than 20,000 clones, over 70% seen once; the top ten hold 30% to 45%. This TCR was sampled from a human donor who had a prior SARS-CoV-2 infection. The V call is TRBV7-3, the J call TRBJ2-3, with D perhaps being TRBD1 or TRBD2 (5 bases each). The material was CD4+ T cells from PBMCs cultured with a peptide pool, obtained before COVID-19 vaccination. CDR3 DNA: TGTGCCAGCAGCTTCGCGGGCAGGGCGCAGTATTTT. This encodes CASSFAGRAQYF.